This record looks at one T cell receptor (beta chain) sequence and its context. Likely a read error: the CDR3 ends without its conserved phenylalanine or tryptophan. These data come from a study of human T cells and chemical hapten exposure. For the study at large: Weekly administration of diphenylcyclopropenone to the scalp of patients continued throughout the approximately 25-week study.

Time point reported: patch test 3, about 24 weeks after DPC sensitization. Treatment of the sample: therapeutic diphenylcyclopropenone sensitization with weekly scalp DPC. TCRdb analysed the RACE reads with MiXCR anew, one entry per CDR3 protein. The sample contains about 160,000 distinct CDR3 sequences, roughly 25% of which appear only once. The CDR3 is made up of 11 amino acids. The germline V gene has CDR1 KGHDR and CDR2 SFDVKD. Trimming left V 2 bases short and J 2 bases short, with 0 bases between. J is TRBJ2-7 and V is TRBV24-1; D gene uncertain. This sequence originates from a woman between 18 and 29 years old with alopecia areata. Some clones in this sample may be carry-over from other donors' samples. The source material was whole blood, sampled in connection with sensitization to the hapten diphenylcyclopropenone (DPC). CDR3 DNA sequence: TGTGCCACCAGTGATTCCTACGAGCAGTACTCC. Residues: CATSDSYEQYS.